This is a list of T cell receptor beta chains from one sample in a study of response to subunit inactivated influenza vaccine. TCRdb reprocessed the RT-PCR reads with MiXCR, giving one entry per CDR3 protein. The data contain hundreds of thousands of distinct CDR3 sequences, around 11% of them singletons. This specimen was PBMCs from blood, taken on the day of vaccination. Every receptor here comes from a man aged 50 to 59 who received an inactivated influenza vaccine. The CDR3 runs from the conserved cysteine through the conserved F or W. The D gene is left open where the match is weak. Size values are once, few and many counts, or a class for expanded clones, and some rows have none.

J gene | D gene | CDR3 length | clone size | V gene | CDR3 DNA | CDR3 protein
TRBJ2-3 | . | 14 | . | TRBV5-1 | TGCGCCAGCAGGTGGGACCGACCTGGGGATACGCAGTATTTT | CASRWDRPGDTQYF
TRBJ2-5 | . | 12 | . | TRBV20-1 | TGCAGTGCCGCGGGTATACAAGAGACCCAGTACTTC | CSAAGIQETQYF
TRBJ2-1 | TRBD2 | 17 | . | TRBV10-3 | TGTGCCATCAGTGAGAGGCTAGCGGGAGCCCCCTACAATGAGCAGTTCTTC | CAISERLAGAPYNEQFF
TRBJ2-7 | TRBD2 | 15 | few | TRBV28 | TGTGCCAGCAGTTTGAGATCTAGCGGGACATCGAAGCAGTACTTC | CASSLRSSGTSKQYF
TRBJ2-1 | . | 15 | . | TRBV12-3/TRBV12-4 | TGTGCCAGCAGTTTAAGACAGGGGAGGGGGAATGAGCAGTTCTTC | CASSLRQGRGNEQFF
TRBJ2-6 | . | 18 | . | TRBV28 | TGTGCCAGCAACCCTATAGGGGTAAATGGAGGGGGGGCCAACGTCCTGACTTTC | CASNPIGVNGGGANVLTF
TRBJ2-2 | . | 13 | many | TRBV9 | TGTGCCAGCAGCGTAGAATCTGCCGGGGAGCTGTTTTTT | CASSVESAGELFF
TRBJ2-5 | . | 14 | . | TRBV7-3 | TGTGCCAGCAGCTTATGGGCAGGGGGGGAGACCCAGTACTTC | CASSLWAGGETQYF
TRBJ1-5 | . | 16 | few | TRBV27 | TGTGCCAGCAGTTTATCGGCGGGTTATAGCAATCAGCCCCAGCATTTT | CASSLSAGYSNQPQHF
TRBJ2-1 | . | 15 | . | TRBV28 | TGTGCCAGCGGCGAAAGGCCGAGCTCCTACAATGAGCAGTTCTTC | CASGERPSSYNEQFF
TRBJ2-1 | . | 12 | few | TRBV9 | TGTGCCAGCAGCGTAGCACGTGGTGAGCAGTTCTTC | CASSVARGEQFF
TRBJ1-1 | TRBD1 | 13 | few | TRBV12-3/TRBV12-4 | TGTGCCAGCAGTACGGACAGGGGGCGAAAAGCTTTCTTT | CASSTDRGRKAFF
TRBJ1-2 | TRBD1 | 16 | . | TRBV12-3/TRBV12-4 | TGTGCCAGCAGTTCGTCCGTCGGCAGGGGGATGGTAGGCTACACCTTC | CASSSSVGRGMVGYTF
TRBJ1-1 | . | 14 | few | TRBV4-1 | TGCGCCAGCAGCCAGGCCCCAGCGACCCCTGAAGCTTTCTTT | CASSQAPATPEAFF
TRBJ2-5 | . | 13 | few | TRBV7-2 | TGTGCCAGCAGCTTAATCTATAGAGAGACCCAGTACTTC | CASSLIYRETQYF
TRBJ2-1 | TRBD1 | 15 | many | TRBV7-9 | TGTGCCAGCAGCTTAAGGACAGGGGGTTACAATGAGCAGTTCTTC | CASSLRTGGYNEQFF
TRBJ2-1 | TRBD1 | 15 | . | TRBV20-1 | TGCAGTGCTAGATTTGGGACAGGATCGGCGGGTGAGCAGTTCTTC | CSARFGTGSAGEQFF
TRBJ2-7 | TRBD1 | 14 | . | TRBV18 | TGTGCCAGCTCACCAATAGGACAGGGATCAGAGCAGTACTTC | CASSPIGQGSEQYF
TRBJ2-4 | TRBD1 | 14 | many | TRBV12-3/TRBV12-4 | TGTGCCAGCAGTTTGAGAGACAGGGGAAACATTCAGTACTTC | CASSLRDRGNIQYF
TRBJ1-6 | . | 12 | . | TRBV30 | TGTGCCTGGGACAGGACGAATTCACCCCTCCACTTT | CAWDRTNSPLHF
TRBJ2-3 | . | 14 | many | TRBV20-1 | TGCAGTGCTAGACGAGGGCCTAGCACAGATACGCAGTATTTT | CSARRGPSTDTQYF
TRBJ2-7 | TRBD2 | 18 | . | TRBV4-3 | TGCGCCAGCAGCCAAGAGACTGGGACTAGCGGGACACACTACGAGCAGTACTTC | CASSQETGTSGTHYEQYF
TRBJ2-1 | TRBD2 | 14 | . | TRBV10-3 | TGTGCCATCGGACTAGCTGAGCCCTACAATGAGCAGTTCTTC | CAIGLAEPYNEQFF
TRBJ2-3 | . | 13 | . | TRBV5-1 | TGCGCCAGCCGGCCAGGGGTGGCAGATACGCAGTATTTT | CASRPGVADTQYF
TRBJ1-1 | . | 13 | many | TRBV7-2 | TGTGCCAGCAGCTTAGCGGCGCTAACGTCAGCTTTCTTT | CASSLAALTSAFF
TRBJ2-1 | . | 16 | few | TRBV14 | TGTGCCAGCAGCCAATATCAGGGGTTCTCCTACAATGAGCAGTTCTTC | CASSQYQGFSYNEQFF
TRBJ1-1 | . | 14 | . | TRBV20-1 | TGCAGTGCTAGAGTAGGGGTTGGTTCGACTGAAGCTTTCTTT | CSARVGVGSTEAFF
TRBJ2-1 | TRBD2 | 16 | . | TRBV4-3 | TGCGCCAGCAGCCAAAGACTAGCGGGAGACTACAATGAGCAGTTCTTC | CASSQRLAGDYNEQFF
TRBJ1-2 | . | 17 | . | TRBV7-8 | TGTGCCAGCAGCCCAACCCCCGGGAGAGCCGTGATTTCTGGCTACACCTTC | CASSPTPGRAVISGYTF
TRBJ2-1 | TRBD1 | 15 | many | TRBV9 | TGTGCCAGCAGCGTCGGGACAGGGAGCTACAATGAGCAGTTCTTC | CASSVGTGSYNEQFF
TRBJ1-1 | . | 16 | . | TRBV7-2 | TGTGCCAGCAGCTTAAGTGGTTGGGGGCCGGGAACTGAAGCTTTCTTT | CASSLSGWGPGTEAFF
TRBJ2-7 | TRBD1 | 15 | few | TRBV6-5 | TGTGCCAGCAGTTACCACGACAGGGGGCCGTACGAGCAGTACTTC | CASSYHDRGPYEQYF
TRBJ2-1 | TRBD2 | 18 | . | TRBV11-1 | TGTGCCAGCAGCTCCCCCCTTACGCCTCTAGCGGGCTACAATGAGCAGTTCTTC | CASSSPLTPLAGYNEQFF
TRBJ2-1 | . | 12 | few | TRBV15 | TGTGCCACCAGCAGAGAACTCCATGAGCAGTTCTTC | CATSRELHEQFF
TRBJ2-1 | TRBD1 | 17 | few | TRBV6-2/TRBV6-3 | TGTGCCAGCAGTTACTCGACCGGACAGGAAGTCTACAATGAGCAGTTCTTC | CASSYSTGQEVYNEQFF
TRBJ2-5 | TRBD2 | 15 | . | TRBV19 | TGTGCCAGTAGTAAAGGACTAGCGGACCAAGAGACCCAGTACTTC | CASSKGLADQETQYF
TRBJ2-1 | . | 15 | few | TRBV5-1 | TGCGCCAGCAGCTTGACGACGAACGCCTACAATGAGCAGTTCTTC | CASSLTTNAYNEQFF
TRBJ2-1 | TRBD2 | 15 | many | TRBV5-1 | TGTGCCAGCAGTCTAAGCGGGGGGGCCTACAATGAGCAGTTCTTC | CASSLSGGAYNEQFF
TRBJ2-3 | . | 16 | . | TRBV7-8 | TGTGCCAGCAGCTTAGTAACTAGTCGTGTCACAGATACGCAGTATTTT | CASSLVTSRVTDTQYF
TRBJ2-2 | . | 16 | . | TRBV9 | TGTGCCAGCAGCGTGGGGTGGGAGTCTGTAACCGGGGAGCTGTTTTTT | CASSVGWESVTGELFF
TRBJ2-1 | . | 15 | few | TRBV12-3/TRBV12-4 | TGTGCCAGCACCACGACCCCGAGGGTGGGAAATGAGCAGTTCTTC | CASTTTPRVGNEQFF
TRBJ2-2 | . | 15 | few | TRBV3-1 | TGTGCCAGCAGTTACCTCGGCCGGTCTCCCGGGGAGCTGTTTTTT | CASSYLGRSPGELFF
TRBJ1-2 | TRBD1 | 14 | many | TRBV10-2 | TGCGCCAGCAGTGCCGGGACAGGGAACTATGGCTACACCTTC | CASSAGTGNYGYTF
TRBJ2-7 | . | 14 | many | TRBV20-1 | TGCAGTGCTCACTCCCCAGAGGGTAACTACGAGCAGTACTTC | CSAHSPEGNYEQYF
TRBJ2-1 | . | 13 | few | TRBV9 | TGTGCCAGCAGCGAGAGGGTCGGGTTTGAGCAGTTCTTC | CASSERVGFEQFF
TRBJ2-7 | . | 15 | few | TRBV28 | TGTGCCAGCAGTTTCGGTGGCTTAACTATCTACGAGCAGTACTTC | CASSFGGLTIYEQYF